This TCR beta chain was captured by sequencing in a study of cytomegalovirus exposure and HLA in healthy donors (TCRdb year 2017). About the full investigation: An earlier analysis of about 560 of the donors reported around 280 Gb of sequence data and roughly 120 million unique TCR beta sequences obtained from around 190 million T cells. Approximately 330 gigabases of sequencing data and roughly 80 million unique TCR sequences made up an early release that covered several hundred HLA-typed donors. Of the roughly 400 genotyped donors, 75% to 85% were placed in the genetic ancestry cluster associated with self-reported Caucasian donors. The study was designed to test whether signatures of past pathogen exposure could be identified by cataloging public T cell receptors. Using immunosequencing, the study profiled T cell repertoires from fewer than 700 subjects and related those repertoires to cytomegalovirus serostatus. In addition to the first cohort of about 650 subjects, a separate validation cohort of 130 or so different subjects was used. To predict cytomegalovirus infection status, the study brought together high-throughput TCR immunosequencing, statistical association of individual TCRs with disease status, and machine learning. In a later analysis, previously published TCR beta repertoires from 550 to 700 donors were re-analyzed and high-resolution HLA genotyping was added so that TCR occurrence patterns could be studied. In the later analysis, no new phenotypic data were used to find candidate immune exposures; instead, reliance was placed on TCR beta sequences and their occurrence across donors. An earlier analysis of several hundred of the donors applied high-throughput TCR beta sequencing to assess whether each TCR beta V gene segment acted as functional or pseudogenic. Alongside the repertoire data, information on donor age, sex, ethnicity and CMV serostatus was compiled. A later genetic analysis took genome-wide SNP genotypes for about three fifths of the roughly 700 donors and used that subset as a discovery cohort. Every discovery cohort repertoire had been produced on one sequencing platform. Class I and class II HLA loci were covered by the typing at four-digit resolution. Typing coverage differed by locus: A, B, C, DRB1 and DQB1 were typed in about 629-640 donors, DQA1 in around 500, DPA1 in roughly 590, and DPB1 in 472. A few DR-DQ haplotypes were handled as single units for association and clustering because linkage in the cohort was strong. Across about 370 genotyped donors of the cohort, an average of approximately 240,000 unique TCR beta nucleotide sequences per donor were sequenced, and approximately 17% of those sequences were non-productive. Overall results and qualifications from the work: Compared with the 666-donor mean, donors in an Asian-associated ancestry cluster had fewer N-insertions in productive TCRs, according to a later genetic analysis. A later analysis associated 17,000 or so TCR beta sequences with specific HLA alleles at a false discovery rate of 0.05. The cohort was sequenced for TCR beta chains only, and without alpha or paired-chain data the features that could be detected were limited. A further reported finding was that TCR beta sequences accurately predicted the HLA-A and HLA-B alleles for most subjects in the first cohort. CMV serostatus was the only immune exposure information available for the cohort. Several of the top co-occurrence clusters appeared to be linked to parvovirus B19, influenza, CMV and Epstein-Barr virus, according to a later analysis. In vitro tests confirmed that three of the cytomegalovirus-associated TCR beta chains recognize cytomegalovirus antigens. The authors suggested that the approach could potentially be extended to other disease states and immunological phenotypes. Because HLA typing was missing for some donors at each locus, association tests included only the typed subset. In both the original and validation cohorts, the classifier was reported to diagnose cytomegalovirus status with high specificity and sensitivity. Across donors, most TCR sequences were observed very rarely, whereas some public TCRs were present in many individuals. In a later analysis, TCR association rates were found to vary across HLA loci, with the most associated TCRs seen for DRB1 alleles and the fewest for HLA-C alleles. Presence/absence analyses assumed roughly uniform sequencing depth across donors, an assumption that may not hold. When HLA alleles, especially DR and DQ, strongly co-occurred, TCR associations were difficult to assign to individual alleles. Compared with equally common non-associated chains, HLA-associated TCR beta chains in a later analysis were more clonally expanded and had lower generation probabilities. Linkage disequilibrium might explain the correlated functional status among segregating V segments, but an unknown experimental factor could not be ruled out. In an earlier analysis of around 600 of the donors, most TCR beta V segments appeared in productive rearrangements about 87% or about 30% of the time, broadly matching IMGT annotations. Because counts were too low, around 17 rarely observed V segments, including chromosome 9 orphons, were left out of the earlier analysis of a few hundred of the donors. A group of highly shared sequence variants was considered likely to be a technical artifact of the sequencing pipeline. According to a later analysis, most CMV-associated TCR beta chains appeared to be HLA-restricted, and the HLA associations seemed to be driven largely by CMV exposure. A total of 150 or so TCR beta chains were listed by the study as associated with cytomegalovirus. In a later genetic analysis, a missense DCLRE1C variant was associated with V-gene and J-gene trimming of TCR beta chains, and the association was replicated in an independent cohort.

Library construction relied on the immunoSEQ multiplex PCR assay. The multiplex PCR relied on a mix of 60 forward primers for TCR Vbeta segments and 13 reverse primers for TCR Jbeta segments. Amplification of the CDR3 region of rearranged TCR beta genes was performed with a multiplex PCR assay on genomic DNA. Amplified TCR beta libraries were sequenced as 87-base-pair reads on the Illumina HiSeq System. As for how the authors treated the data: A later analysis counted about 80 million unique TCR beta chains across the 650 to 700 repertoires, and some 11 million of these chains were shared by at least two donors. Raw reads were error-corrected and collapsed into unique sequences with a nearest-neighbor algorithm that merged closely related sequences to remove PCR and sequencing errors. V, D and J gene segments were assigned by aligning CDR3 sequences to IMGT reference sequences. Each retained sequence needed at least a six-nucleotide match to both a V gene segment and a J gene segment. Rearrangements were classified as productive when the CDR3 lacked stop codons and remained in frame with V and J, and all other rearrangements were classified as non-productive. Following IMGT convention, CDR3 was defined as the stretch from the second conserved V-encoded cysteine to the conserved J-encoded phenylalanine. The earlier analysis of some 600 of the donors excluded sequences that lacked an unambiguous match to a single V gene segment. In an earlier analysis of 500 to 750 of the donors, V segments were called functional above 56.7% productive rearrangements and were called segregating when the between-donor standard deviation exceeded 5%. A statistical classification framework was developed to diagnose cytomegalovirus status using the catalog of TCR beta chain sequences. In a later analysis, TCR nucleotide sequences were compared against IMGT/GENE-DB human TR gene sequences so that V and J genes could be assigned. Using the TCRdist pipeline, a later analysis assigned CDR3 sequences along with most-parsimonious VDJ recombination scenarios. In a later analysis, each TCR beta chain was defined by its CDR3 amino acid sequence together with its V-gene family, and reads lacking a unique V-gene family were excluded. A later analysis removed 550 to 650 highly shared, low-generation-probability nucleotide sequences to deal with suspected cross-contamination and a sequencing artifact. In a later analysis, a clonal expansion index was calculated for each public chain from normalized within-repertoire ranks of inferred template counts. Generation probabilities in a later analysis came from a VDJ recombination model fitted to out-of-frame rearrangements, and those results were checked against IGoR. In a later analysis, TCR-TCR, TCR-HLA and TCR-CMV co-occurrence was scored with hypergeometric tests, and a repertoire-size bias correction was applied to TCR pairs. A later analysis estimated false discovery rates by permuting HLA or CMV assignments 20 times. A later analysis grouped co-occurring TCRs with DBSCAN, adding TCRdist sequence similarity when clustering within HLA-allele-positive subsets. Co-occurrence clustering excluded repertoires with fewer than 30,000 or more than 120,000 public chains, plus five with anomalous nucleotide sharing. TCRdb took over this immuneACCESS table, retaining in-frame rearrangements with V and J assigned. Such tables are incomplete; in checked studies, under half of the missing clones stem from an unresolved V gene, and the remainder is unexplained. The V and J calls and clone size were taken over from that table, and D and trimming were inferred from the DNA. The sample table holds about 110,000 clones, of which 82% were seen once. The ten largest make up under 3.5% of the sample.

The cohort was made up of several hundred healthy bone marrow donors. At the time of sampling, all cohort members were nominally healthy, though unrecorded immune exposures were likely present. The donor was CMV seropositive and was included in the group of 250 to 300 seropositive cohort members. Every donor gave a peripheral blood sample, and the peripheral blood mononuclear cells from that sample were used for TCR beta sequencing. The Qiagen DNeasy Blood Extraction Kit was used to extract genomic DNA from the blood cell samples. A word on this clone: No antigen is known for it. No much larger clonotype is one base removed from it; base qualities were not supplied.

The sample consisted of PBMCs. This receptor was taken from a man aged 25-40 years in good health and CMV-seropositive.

The CDR3 amino acid sequence is: CASSTTSTDTQYF. The base sequence is TGTGCCAGTAGTACTACTAGCACAGATACGCAGTATTTT. Recombination joined TRBV19 with TRBJ2-3, with no reliable assignment of the D segment. Its CDR3 holds 13 amino acids, cysteine through phenylalanine. Just the 39-base CDR3 DNA is kept, in frame starting at base 1. The junction carries 5 bases between V and J, which are trimmed by 4 bases and 0 bases respectively. The germline V gene (reference sequence) supplies CDR1 LNHDA and CDR2 SQIVND.